These T cell receptor beta chains were read from a single sample in a study of graft-versus-host responses after intestinal transplantation. Assay: immunoSEQ multiplex PCR; the TCRdb copy retains only in-frame clones and omits some. The data show more than 80,000 clones, under 85% seen once. No antigen is known for these receptors. The sample was unstimulated CD8+ T cells sorted from spleen or lymph node cells, taken before intestinal transplant. The receptors were sampled from a human donor who received an intestinal transplant. Each CDR3 is given with its conserved first and last residue. D genes are given only for firm matches. Not all rows give a size; the values are once, few, many and, for expanded clones, a class.

.,TRBJ2-2,TRBV5-6,.,TGTGCCAGCAGCTTTTTAGAGACCCCCGGGGAGCTGTTTTTT,CASSFLETPGELFF
.,TRBJ2-3,TRBV6-5,TRBD2,TGTGCCAGCAAAGGGAGCGGGAGGGGAACAGATACGCAGTATTTT,CASKGSGRGTDTQYF
.,TRBJ2-3,TRBV18,.,TGTGCCAGCTCACCACCTAGTGGGCTGGGCACAGATACGCAGTATTTT,CASSPPSGLGTDTQYF
.,TRBJ2-7,TRBV5-3,.,TGTGCCAGAAGCCGGAGGGGACAGTCCTACGAGCAGTACTTC,CARSRRGQSYEQYF
.,TRBJ2-3,TRBV9,.,TGTGCCAGCAGCGTAGGCGGGACCGGAACAGATACGCAGTATTTT,CASSVGGTGTDTQYF
.,TRBJ1-5,TRBV19,.,TGTGCCAGTAGTATCTTCGAGGGAAGTCAGCCCCAGCATTTT,CASSIFEGSQPQHF
.,TRBJ2-1,TRBV14,TRBD1,TGTGCCAGCAGCTTCCAGGACAGGACCTACAATGAGCAGTTCTTC,CASSFQDRTYNEQFF
.,TRBJ1-4,TRBV6-5,.,TGTGCCAGCAGTTACTGGGGCAGGTCTCCTAATGAAAAACTGTTTTTT,CASSYWGRSPNEKLFF
.,TRBJ2-2,TRBV6-4,.,TGTGCCAGCAGTGAGGGGACCGGGGAGCTGTTTTTT,CASSEGTGELFF
.,TRBJ2-3,TRBV15,TRBD2,TGTGCCACCAGCAGAGATCCTCCAGCGGGGGACACAGATACGCAGTATTTT,CATSRDPPAGDTDTQYF
.,TRBJ2-7,TRBV2,.,TGTGCCAGCAGTGATACGAGGGGTTCCCACGAGCAGTACTTC,CASSDTRGSHEQYF
.,TRBJ1-1,TRBV7-3,.,TGTGCCAGCAGCTTAGGGGGGCTAGGCACTGAAGCTTTCTTT,CASSLGGLGTEAFF
once,TRBJ2-1,TRBV5-1,TRBD2,TGCGCCAGCAGCATTCTAGCGGGGGACTCCTACAATGAGCAGTTCTTC,CASSILAGDSYNEQFF
.,TRBJ1-1,TRBV11-1,.,TGTGCCAGCAGCTTTCTTAGGAACACTGAAGCTTTCTTT,CASSFLRNTEAFF
.,TRBJ2-7,TRBV28,.,TGTGCCAGCAGGAGAGGGGATAGCCATACCTACGAGCAGTACTTC,CASRRGDSHTYEQYF
.,TRBJ2-5,TRBV4-2,TRBD2,TGTGCCAGCAGCCAAGAAACTAGCGGAGAGACCCAGTACTTC,CASSQETSGETQYF